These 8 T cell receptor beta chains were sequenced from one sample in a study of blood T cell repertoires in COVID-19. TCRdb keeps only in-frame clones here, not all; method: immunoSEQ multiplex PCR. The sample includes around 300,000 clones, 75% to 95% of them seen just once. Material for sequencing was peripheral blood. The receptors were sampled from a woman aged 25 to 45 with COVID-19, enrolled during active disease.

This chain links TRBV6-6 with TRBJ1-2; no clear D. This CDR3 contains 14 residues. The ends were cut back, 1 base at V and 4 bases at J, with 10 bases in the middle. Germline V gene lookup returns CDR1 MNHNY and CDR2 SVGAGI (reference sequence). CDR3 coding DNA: TGTGCCAGCAGTTACTTCGCCGCGGGCTATGGCTACACCTTC. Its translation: CASSYFAAGYGYTF.

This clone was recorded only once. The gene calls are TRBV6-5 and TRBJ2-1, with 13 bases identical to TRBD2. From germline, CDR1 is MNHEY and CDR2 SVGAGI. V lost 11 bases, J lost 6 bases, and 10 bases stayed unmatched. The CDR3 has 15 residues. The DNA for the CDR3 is TGTGCCGTAGTTGGGACTAGCGGGATAGTCAATGAGCAGTTCTTC. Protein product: CAVVGTSGIVNEQFF.

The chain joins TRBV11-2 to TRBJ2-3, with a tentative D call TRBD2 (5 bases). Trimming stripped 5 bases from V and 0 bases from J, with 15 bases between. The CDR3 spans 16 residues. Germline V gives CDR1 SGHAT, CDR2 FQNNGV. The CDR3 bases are TGTGCCAGCAGCCCAGAGCGGAGTACCAGCACAGATACGCAGTATTTT. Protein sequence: CASSPERSTSTDTQYF.

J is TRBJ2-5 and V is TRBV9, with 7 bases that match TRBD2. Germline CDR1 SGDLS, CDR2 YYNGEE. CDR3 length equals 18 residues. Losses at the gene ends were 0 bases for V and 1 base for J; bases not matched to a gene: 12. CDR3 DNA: TGTGCCAGCAGCGTAGGCGGGGGAGGGAGAACAGTCCAAGAGACCCAGTACTTC. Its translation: CASSVGGGGRTVQETQYF.

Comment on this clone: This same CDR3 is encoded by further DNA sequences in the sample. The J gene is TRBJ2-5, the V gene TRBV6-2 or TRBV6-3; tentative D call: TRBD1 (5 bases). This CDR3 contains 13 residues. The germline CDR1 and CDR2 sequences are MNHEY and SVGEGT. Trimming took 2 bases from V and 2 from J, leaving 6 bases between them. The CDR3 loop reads CASSYRGQETQYF. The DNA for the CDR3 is TGTGCCAGCAGTTACAGGGGACAAGAGACCCAGTACTTC.

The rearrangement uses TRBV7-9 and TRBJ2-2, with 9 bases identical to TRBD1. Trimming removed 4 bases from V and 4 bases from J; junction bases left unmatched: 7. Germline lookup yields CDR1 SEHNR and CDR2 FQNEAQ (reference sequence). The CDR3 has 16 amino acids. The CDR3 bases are TGTGCCAGCAGCTCTCCGGGACAGGGCGCCACCGGGGAGCTGTTTTTT. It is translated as CASSSPGQGATGELFF.

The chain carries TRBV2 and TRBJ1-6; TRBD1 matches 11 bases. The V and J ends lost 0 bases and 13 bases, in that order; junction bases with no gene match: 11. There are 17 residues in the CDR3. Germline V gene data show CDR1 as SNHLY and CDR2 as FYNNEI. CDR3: CASSEARTGTGGKPLHF. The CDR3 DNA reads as TGTGCCAGCAGTGAAGCTCGTACCGGGACAGGGGGAAAGCCCCTCCACTTT. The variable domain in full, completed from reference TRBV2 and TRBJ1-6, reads EPEVTQTPSHQVTQMGQEVILRCVPISNHLYFYWYRQILGQKVEFLVSFYNNEISEKSEIFDDQFSVERPDGSNFTLKIRSTKLEDSAMYFCASSEARTGTGGKPLHFGNGTRLTVT.

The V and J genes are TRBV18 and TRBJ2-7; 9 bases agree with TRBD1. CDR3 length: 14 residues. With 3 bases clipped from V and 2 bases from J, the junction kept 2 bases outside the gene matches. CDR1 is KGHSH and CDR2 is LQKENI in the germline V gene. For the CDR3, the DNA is TGTGCCAGCTCACCGGACAGGGGCACCTACGAGCAGTACTTC. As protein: CASSPDRGTYEQYF.